One sample yielded the 9 T cell receptor beta chains listed below, sequenced in a study of blood T cell repertoires in COVID-19. Only in-frame clones appear in the TCRdb table, and some are missing; sequencing was by immunoSEQ multiplex PCR. The table shows about 32,000 clones, with roughly 87% occurring only once. Sequences were obtained from peripheral blood. The receptors here all came from a man in his fifties or sixties with active or convalescent COVID-19.

The genes are TRBV11-2 and TRBJ2-3; a weak D match, TRBD1 (6 bases). The CDR3 length is 16 residues. Germline V gene lookup returns CDR1 SGHAT and CDR2 FQNNGV. V dropped 2 bases and J dropped 2 bases, with 14 bases sitting between them. This CDR3 reads CASSLTLGAITDTQYF. The CDR3 coding sequence is TGTGCCAGCAGCTTAACTCTGGGGGCAATCACAGATACGCAGTATTTT.

The CDR3 DNA is TGTGCCAGCAGCTTAGAGACTAGCGGGGCGTTGAAGACCCAGTACTTC. This codes for CASSLETSGALKTQYF. The chain carries TRBV7-2 and TRBJ2-5, with 11 bases matching TRBD2. CDR1 is SGHTA and CDR2 is FQGNSA in the germline V gene. The CDR3 consists of 16 residues. V was clipped by 1 base and J by 6 bases; unmatched bases: 7.

The chain joins TRBV28 to TRBJ2-7; a possible D gene is TRBD2 (7 bases). The CDR3 is 15 amino acids. The germline V and J ends were trimmed by 2 bases and 2 bases, with 13 bases remaining between them. Germline V gene sequence: CDR1 MDHEN, CDR2 SYDVKM. The CDR3 loop is CASSLVRGGPYEQYF. In DNA form, the CDR3 reads TGTGCCAGCAGTTTAGTGAGGGGGGGACCCTACGAGCAGTACTTC. Filled out from reference TRBV28 and TRBJ2-7, the complete variable domain reads DVKVTQSSRYLVKRTGEKVFLECVQDMDHENMFWYRQDPGLGLRLIYFSYDVKMKEKGDIPEGYSVSREKKERFSLILESASTNQTSMYLCASSLVRGGPYEQYFGPGTRLTVT.

The V gene is TRBV19, the J gene TRBJ2-3; D is possibly TRBD2 (6 bases). This CDR3 comprises 13 residues. Germline V gives CDR1 LNHDA, CDR2 SQIVND (reference sequence). V lost 1 base to trimming and J lost 4 bases, with 6 bases between them. The CDR3 is CASSIGGADTQYF. The CDR3 bases are TGTGCCAGTAGTATAGGGGGGGCAGATACGCAGTATTTT.

V usage is TRBV5-8 and J usage is TRBJ2-7; 15 bases match TRBD2. V lost 1 base to trimming and J lost 5 bases; unmatched junction nucleotides: 7. This CDR3 spans 17 amino acids. The V gene's germline CDR1 is SGHTS and CDR2 YDEGEE. The chain's CDR3 is CASSLTGLAGGVNEQYF. For the CDR3, the DNA is TGTGCCAGCAGCTTGACGGGACTAGCGGGAGGCGTCAACGAGCAGTACTTC.

The table lists this clone with a count of one. V is TRBV29-1 and J is TRBJ1-2, with 7 bases fitting TRBD1. The CDR3 covers 13 residues. Per the germline V gene, CDR1 is SQVTM and CDR2 is ANQGSEA. With 6 bases clipped from V and 4 bases from J, the junction kept 8 bases outside the gene matches. CDR3 nucleotide sequence: TGCAGCGTCTGGACAGGATTCGCCTATGGCTACACCTTC. Translating gives CSVWTGFAYGYTF.

This clone was counted only a few times. This chain connects TRBV7-2 to TRBJ2-1, with D possibly matching TRBD2 (7 bases). Trimming cost V 2 bases and J 10 bases, with 12 bases left between them. This CDR3 comprises 13 residues. CDR1 is SGHTA and CDR2 is FQGNSA in the germline V gene. As DNA, the CDR3 is TGTGCCAGCAGCTTACGAAGCGGGACAGAGCAGTTCTTC. It translates to CASSLRSGTEQFF.

The gene calls are TRBV9 and TRBJ2-7; perhaps TRBD2 as D (6 bases). V was cut by 4 bases and J by 2 bases, with 25 bases left in between. Germline V CDR1 and CDR2: SGDLS, YYNGEE. This CDR3 comprises 18 residues. Here the CDR3 reads CASSPLASTSGLPYEQYF. The CDR3 nucleotides read TGTGCCAGCAGCCCCCTAGCGTCCACCTCCGGACTCCCCTACGAGCAGTACTTC.

This clone occurred once. The chain carries TRBV12-1 and TRBJ2-1; no check of the table's D call, TRBD1, against the DNA was made. TRBV12-1 is labeled a pseudogene. The CDR3 is 16 residues long. This CDR3 reads CASSLTRDRGYNEQFF. Written as DNA, the CDR3 is TGTGCCAGCAGCTTAACACGGGACAGGGGATACAATGAGCAGTTCTTC.